Included here is one T cell receptor (beta chain) sequence, with context. Its antigen is unidentified. The data were obtained in a study of Ad26.COV2.S vaccination and SARS-CoV-2 variants. Study at large: Dosing was one shot or two shots 56 days apart. Findings and caveats of the study: Total T cell responses were possibly underestimated by TCR breadth and depth analyses.

Germline-derived CDR1 and CDR2 are SGHDT and YYEEEE. The CDR3 is made up of 15 amino acids. V lost 2 bases to trimming and J lost 0 bases, with 11 bases between them. Using immunoSEQ multiplex PCR, the repertoire was profiled, and TCRdb retains in-frame clones only, with some absent. This table has roughly 510,000 clones, roughly nine tenths appearing once. Treatment denoted: around 19 received Ad26.COV2.S at low or high dose, single or two shots; several received placebo; per-sample allocation not given. Sample collection was performed on day 63 after the first vaccine or placebo injection. The TCR was taken from a person between 18 and 60 years old who received the Ad26.COV2.S COVID-19 vaccine or a placebo. The sample here was peripheral blood, taken in a trial of Ad26.COV2.S vaccine versus placebo. This chain uses TRBV5-6 with TRBJ2-5, with a possible D match to TRBD2 (6 bases). DNA for the CDR3: TGTGCCAGCAGCTTCTGGAGCGGGTACCAAGAGACCCAGTACTTC. It encodes CASSFWSGYQETQYF. The full variable domain, completed using reference TRBV5-6 and TRBJ2-5, is DAGVTQSPTHLIKTRGQQVTLRCSPKSGHDTVSWYQQALGQGPQFIFQYYEEEERQRGNFPDRFSGHQFPNYSSELNVNALLLGDSALYLCASSFWSGYQETQYFGPGTRLLVL.